Presented here are 16 T cell receptor beta chains from one specimen sequenced in a study of identical twins. From the 5' RACE reads, TCRdb called clonotypes with MiXCR, one entry per CDR3 protein. This sample has around 490,000 distinct CDR3 sequences, with 20% to 25% found just once. These data also formed part of another study, on yellow fever vaccine responses in identical twins.

Sequencing input: CD4+ T cells sorted from blood. These receptors were collected from a woman aged 18 to 35 in good health.

This rearrangement joins TRBV19 to TRBJ2-1; D gene unclear. The better agreement between TRBJ2-7 and the DNA end casts doubt on the J call. Looked up from germline, CDR1 is LNHDA and CDR2 is SQIVND (reference sequence). The CDR3 totals 13 residues. CDR3 sequence: CASSPGAYNEQYF. CDR3 in DNA: TGTGCCAGTAGTCCAGGAGCATACAATGAGCAGTACTTC.

In this sample, this clonotype turned up a few times. The V and J genes are TRBV4-1 and TRBJ2-1; D may correspond to TRBD1 or TRBD2 (6 bases each). The CDR3 has 16 amino acids. The V end was cut by 0 bases, the J end by 6 bases, with 15 bases between. Germline assignment: CDR1 MGHRA and CDR2 YSYEKL. Here the CDR3 DNA reads TGCGCCAGCAGCCAAGATAGGGGGGAGCTGAGCAATGAGCAGTTCTTC. It specifies CASSQDRGELSNEQFF.

This clonotype was counted only a few times. The chain is built from TRBV7-6 and TRBJ2-7, with D perhaps matching TRBD1 (6 bases). V lost 1 base to trimming and J lost 9 bases, with 13 bases between them. Germline loops: CDR1 SGHVS, CDR2 FNYEAQ. CDR3 length: 13 amino acids. Here the CDR3 reads CASSLDIKTGQYF. In DNA form, the CDR3 reads TGTGCCAGCAGCTTAGATATAAAGACAGGGCAGTACTTC.

The chain links TRBV24-1 to TRBJ2-1; D might be TRBD1 (6 bases). The CDR3 is 16 amino acids. Trimming left V 1 base short and J 5 bases short, with 14 bases between. Germline CDR1 KGHDR, CDR2 SFDVKD. The DNA of the CDR3 is TGTGCCACCAGTGATTTTGAGTCAGGACAGAACAATGAGCAGTTCTTC. This encodes CATSDFESGQNNEQFF.

This clonotype turned up a few times. V and J are TRBV12-3 or TRBV12-4 and TRBJ1-2; D unclear. The CDR3 is 14 residues long. V was pared by 0 bases and J by 1 base, with 6 bases between. The CDR3 is CASSLASINYGYTF. The CDR3 DNA follows: TGTGCCAGCAGTTTAGCGTCGATTAACTATGGCTACACCTTC.

This clonotype has just a few counts. V gene TRBV7-9 combines with J gene TRBJ2-3; maybe TRBD1 (5 bases). Germline V lookup: CDR1 SEHNR, CDR2 FQNEAQ (reference sequence). Deletions cut 2 bases from V and 0 bases from J, with 9 bases between. This CDR3 has 15 residues. The chain's CDR3 is CASSLYQGSTDTQYF. As DNA, the CDR3 is TGTGCCAGCAGCTTATATCAGGGCAGCACAGATACGCAGTATTTT.

This clonotype was seen a few times. The chain uses TRBV12-3 or TRBV12-4 and TRBJ1-1; D possibly corresponds to TRBD1 (5 bases). V was trimmed by 3 bases and J by 3 bases, leaving 11 bases between them. The CDR3 covers 14 residues. Written as DNA, the CDR3 is TGTGCCAGCAGTTTCTCGGGGCCCTACACTGAAGCTTTCTTT. Protein: CASSFSGPYTEAFF.

The chain uses TRBV20-1 and TRBJ1-1; D is unresolved. CDR3 length: 12 residues. Germline lookup yields CDR1 DFQATT and CDR2 SNEGSKA (reference sequence). V lost 5 bases and J 7 bases, leaving 14 bases between the germline ends. CDR3 region: CSAEKTLGEAFF. The CDR3 coding sequence is TGCAGTGCTGAAAAGACCCTGGGTGAAGCTTTCTTT.

This clonotype was recorded a few times. The chain joins TRBV20-1 to TRBJ2-1; the D gene is possibly TRBD1 (5 bases). Trimming stripped 1 base from V and 0 bases from J, with 10 bases between. The germline V gene has CDR1 DFQATT and CDR2 SNEGSKA (reference sequence). The CDR3 spans 15 residues. The CDR3, as DNA: TGCAGTGCTAGAGCAACAGGAAGCTCCTACAATGAGCAGTTCTTC. Amino acid sequence: CSARATGSSYNEQFF.

This clonotype was observed a handful of times. The chain is built from TRBV5-1 and TRBJ2-1, with TRBD1 matching 11 bases. The CDR3 is 18 residues long. The germline V gene encodes CDR1 SGHRS and CDR2 YFSETQ. V lost 4 bases, J lost 6 bases, and 15 bases stayed unmatched. The CDR3 DNA reads TGCGCCAGCAGCGACCAACCTTCCGGGACAGGGGGGATCAATGAGCAGTTCTTC. This sequence encodes CASSDQPSGTGGINEQFF. Full variable domain (remainder filled in from reference TRBV5-1 and TRBJ2-1): KAGVTQTPRYLIKTRGQQVTLSCSPISGHRSVSWYQQTPGQGLQFLFEYFSETQRNKGNFPGRFSGRQFSNSRSEMNVSTLELGDSALYLCASSDQPSGTGGINEQFFGPGTRLTVL.

The rearrangement uses TRBV10-3 and TRBJ2-7, with D possibly matching TRBD2 (5 bases). The CDR3 has 13 amino acids. Trimming stripped 4 bases from V and 6 bases from J, with 13 bases between. Germline values: CDR1 ENHRY, CDR2 SYGVKD. This CDR3 reads CAISGELVREQYF. The CDR3 DNA is TGTGCCATCAGTGGGGAACTAGTACGCGAGCAGTACTTC.

This clonotype was counted once. The chain recombines TRBV20-1 with TRBJ2-7; perhaps D is TRBD1 or TRBD2 (5 bases each). The germline CDR1 and CDR2 sequences are DFQATT and SNEGSKA (reference sequence). The length of the CDR3 is 12 residues. V lost 5 bases and J 4 bases, leaving 12 bases between the germline ends. CDR3 amino acids: CSASRGGYEQYV. Here the CDR3 DNA reads TGCAGTGCTTCCCGGGGCGGATACGAGCAGTACGTC.

The chain has TRBV6-2 or TRBV6-3 and TRBJ2-7; 8 positions agree with TRBD1. Germline V gene data show CDR1 as MNHEY and CDR2 as SVGEGT. The CDR3 extends over 14 amino acids. V was pared by 2 bases and J by 4 bases, with 4 bases of the junction left unmatched. CDR3: CASSYGDRRYEQYF. The CDR3 DNA reads as TGTGCCAGCAGTTACGGGGACAGGAGGTACGAGCAGTACTTC.

The chain carries TRBV2 and TRBJ2-5, with no clear D. The germline CDR1 and CDR2 sequences are SNHLY and FYNNEI. The CDR3 covers 13 residues. V lost 6 bases to trimming and J lost 4 bases, with 12 bases between them. CDR3 amino acids: CASSPGRLETQYF. The DNA for the CDR3 is TGTGCCAGCAGCCCCGGGCGTTTAGAGACCCAGTACTTC.

This chain connects TRBV4-1 to TRBJ2-7, with D tentatively TRBD1 or TRBD2 (5 bases each). The CDR3 covers 15 residues. Between the trimmed V and J ends, which lost 2 bases and 6 bases, there was a span of 17 bases. CDR1 and CDR2 (germline): MGHRA, YSYEKL. The CDR3 region has the DNA TGCGCCAGCAGCCAACCGGGACGGATTAAGGTCGAGCAGTACTTC. Its translation is CASSQPGRIKVEQYF.

This chain uses TRBV7-8 with TRBJ2-3; the D gene is possibly TRBD1 (5 bases). Germline-derived CDR1 and CDR2 are SGHVS and FQNEAQ. The germline V and J ends were trimmed by 2 bases and 4 bases, with 13 bases remaining between them. CDR3 length equals 15 residues. DNA for the CDR3: TGTGCCAGCAGCTTATCGGGCAGGGTGCCAGATACGCAGTATTTT. It specifies CASSLSGRVPDTQYF.